These 27 T cell receptor beta chains were sequenced from one sample in a study of blood T cell repertoires in COVID-19. Clones were sequenced by immunoSEQ multiplex PCR, and TCRdb holds only the in-frame ones, with some missing. The sample holds about 140,000 clones; 87% are singletons and the top ten take roughly 10%. Sequencing input: PBMCs or T cells enriched from blood (not recorded which). These receptors all come from a man between 60 and 75 years old who had recovered from COVID-19.

This sequence joins TRBV3-1 (or the pseudogene TRBV3-2) and TRBJ1-2; D gene uncertain. CDR3 length: 14 residues. Germline V gene data show CDR1 as LGHDT and CDR2 as YNNKEL (reference sequence). Trimming left V 0 bases short and J 6 bases short, with 11 bases between. The CDR3 DNA is TGTGCCAGCAGCCAAGAACCCGGGATCGATGGCTACACCTTC. It codes for CASSQEPGIDGYTF.

The gene calls are TRBV6-4 and TRBJ2-3; 9 nucleotides agree with TRBD1. With 4 bases clipped from V and 2 bases from J, the junction kept 4 bases outside the gene matches. The germline V gene has CDR1 MRHNA and CDR2 SNTAGT. The length of the CDR3 is 15 residues. CDR3 sequence reads: CASSAGTGITDTQYF. DNA of the CDR3: TGTGCCAGCAGTGCAGGGACAGGGATCACAGATACGCAGTATTTT.

The chain links TRBV9 to TRBJ2-3; tentatively, D is TRBD2 (7 bases). CDR3 size: 15 residues. With 5 bases removed from V and 1 base from J, the gap between germline ends came to 14 bases. CDR1 is SGDLS and CDR2 is YYNGEE in the germline V gene. The CDR3 DNA reads TGTGCCAGCAGGAGGGGGGGGGCCCGCACAGATACGCAGTATTTT. Translating gives CASRRGGARTDTQYF.

The rearrangement joins TRBV6-1 to TRBJ1-6; tentative D call: TRBD1 (6 bases). Germline CDR1 MNHNS, CDR2 SASEGT. Trimming took off 2 bases at V and 6 bases at J, with 23 bases between the two ends. The CDR3 has 19 residues. The CDR3 nucleotides read TGTGCCAGCAGTGAATATCCGTTGGGGGGGGCGCAGGGTAATTCACCCCTCCACTTT. Amino acid sequence: CASSEYPLGGAQGNSPLHF.

V gene TRBV10-2 combines with J gene TRBJ1-5; 7 bases are a match to TRBD1. Germline V gene sequence: CDR1 WSHSY, CDR2 SAAADI. CDR3 length equals 13 residues. V lost 8 bases and J lost 0; bases outside the gene matches: 1. In nucleotides, the CDR3 is TGCGCCAGCGGACAGGATAGCAATCAGCCCCAGCATTTT. The encoded protein is CASGQDSNQPQHF.

The chain couples TRBV18 to TRBJ2-7; TRBD1 aligns across 7 bases. The CDR3 totals 15 residues. J lost 0 bases, V lost 1 base, and 3 bases had no gene match. Germline lookup yields CDR1 KGHSH and CDR2 LQKENI. CDR3 protein: CASSPRGQSSYEQYF. The CDR3 coding sequence is TGTGCCAGCTCACCACGGGGACAGAGCTCCTACGAGCAGTACTTC.

V gene TRBV28 combines with J gene TRBJ2-7, with TRBD2 matching 12 bases. CDR1 is MDHEN and CDR2 is SYDVKM in the germline V gene. Losses at the gene ends were 3 bases for V and 2 bases for J; bases not matched to a gene: 2. The length of the CDR3 is 15 residues. The CDR3 spells CASSFLAGGPYEQYF. The CDR3 DNA is TGTGCCAGCAGTTTCCTAGCGGGGGGGCCCTACGAGCAGTACTTC.

V and J are TRBV18 and TRBJ2-5; 12 bases are shared with TRBD2. The germline V gene encodes CDR1 KGHSH and CDR2 LQKENI. Trimming at V came to 5 bases and at J to 3 bases, leaving 4 bases not matched to a gene. The CDR3 sequence is 15 residues long. The chain's CDR3 is CASSTWTSGEETQYF. CDR3 DNA: TGTGCCAGCTCAACTTGGACTAGCGGGGAAGAGACCCAGTACTTC.

The CDR3 region has the DNA TGTGCCAGCAGCCTATGGGGGCGCGAGGGCTACACCTTC. Protein sequence: CASSLWGREGYTF. This chain links TRBV7-2 with TRBJ1-2; D possibly corresponds to TRBD1 (6 bases). Trimming stripped 5 bases from V and 8 bases from J, with 15 bases between. The CDR3 sequence is 13 residues long. CDR1 is SGHTA and CDR2 is FQGNSA in the germline V gene. Filled out from reference TRBV7-2 and TRBJ1-2, the complete variable domain reads GAGVSQSPSNKVTEKGKDVELRCDPISGHTALYWYRQSLGQGLEFLIYFQGNSAPDKSGLPSDRFSAERTGGSVSTLTIQRTQQEDSAVYLCASSLWGREGYTFGSGTRLTVV.

V usage is TRBV19 and J usage is TRBJ1-2; 9 bases agree with TRBD1. V was pared by 6 bases and J by 4 bases, with 6 bases of the junction left unmatched. Germline-derived CDR1 and CDR2 are LNHDA and SQIVND (reference sequence). The CDR3 covers 14 residues. The CDR3 DNA is TGTGCCAGTAGACCTACAGGGGGCAGCTATGGCTACACCTTC. This translates into CASRPTGGSYGYTF. Using reference TRBV19 and TRBJ1-2 for the parts outside the CDR3, the full variable domain is DGGITQSPKYLFRKEGQNVTLSCEQNLNHDAMYWYRQDPGQGLRLIYYSQIVNDFQKGDIAEGYSVSREKKESFPLTVTSAQKNPTAFYLCASRPTGGSYGYTFGSGTRLTVV.

V gene TRBV3-1 (or the pseudogene TRBV3-2) combines with J gene TRBJ2-1; TRBD1 matches 8 bases. V shed 2 bases and J 8 bases; nucleotides not matched to a gene: 8. Per germline, CDR1 LGHDT and CDR2 YNNKEL (reference sequence). The CDR3 runs to 15 residues. For the CDR3, the DNA is TGTGCCAGCAGCCAACCCGGACAGGGAGAGGATGAGCAGTTCTTC. Protein: CASSQPGQGEDEQFF.

This clone was detected a few times. The chain is built from TRBV11-2 and TRBJ2-1, with 8 nucleotides matching TRBD2. The trim removed 5 bases at V and 7 bases at J, leaving 13 bases unmatched. Germline loops: CDR1 SGHAT, CDR2 FQNNGV. The CDR3 is 16 amino acids. The CDR3 spells CASSPQAGVAGNEQFF. The CDR3 coding sequence is TGTGCCAGCAGCCCCCAAGCGGGAGTCGCCGGTAATGAGCAGTTCTTC.

V and J are TRBV11-3 and TRBJ2-7, with TRBD1 matching 9 bases. Germline V CDR1 and CDR2: SGHNT, YENEEA. Unmatched junction bases numbered 5, after V lost 5 bases and J lost 0 bases. The CDR3 runs to 15 residues. The CDR3: CASSTGTGSSYEQYF. CDR3 sequence (DNA): TGTGCCAGCAGCACCGGGACAGGGAGCTCCTACGAGCAGTACTTC.

This sequence joins TRBV14 and TRBJ1-2, with D perhaps TRBD1 (6 bases). Per germline, CDR1 SGHDN and CDR2 FVKESK. This CDR3 comprises 14 residues. Trimming stripped 1 base from V and 8 bases from J, with 14 bases between. DNA for the CDR3: TGTGCCAGCAGCCAAGTCGGGGGGGCAGGCGGCTACACCTTC. Its translation: CASSQVGGAGGYTF. Together with reference TRBV14 and TRBJ1-2, the CDR3 gives the full variable domain: EAGVTQFPSHSVIEKGQTVTLRCDPISGHDNLYWYRRVMGKEIKFLLHFVKESKQDESGMPNNRFLAERTGGTYSTLKVQPAELEDSGVYFCASSQVGGAGGYTFGSGTRLTVV.

This rearrangement joins TRBV7-6 to TRBJ2-5; tentatively, D is TRBD2 (6 bases). The V gene's germline CDR1 is SGHVS and CDR2 FNYEAQ. Trimming took 5 bases from V and 8 from J, leaving 18 bases between them. The CDR3 is 14 residues long. This chain's CDR3 is CASSPVAVPDTQYF. Here the CDR3 DNA reads TGTGCCAGCAGCCCCGTAGCGGTCCCAGATACCCAGTACTTC.

The chain carries TRBV3-1 (or the pseudogene TRBV3-2) and TRBJ2-3; D is unresolved. Germline-derived CDR1 and CDR2 are LGHDT and YNNKEL (reference sequence). This CDR3 has 16 amino acids. Trimming pared 1 base from V and 3 bases from J, leaving 14 bases between. CDR3 region: CASSQGGGSRTDTQYF. The CDR3 bases are TGTGCCAGCAGCCAAGGAGGCGGTAGTCGGACAGATACGCAGTATTTT.

This sequence joins TRBV5-1 and TRBJ1-1; 7 positions agree with TRBD1. The junction had 8 bases not matched to a gene; V was cut back by 4 bases and J by 5 bases. CDR1 is SGHRS, CDR2 YFSETQ, per germline. CDR3 length: 14 residues. The CDR3 reads CASSRGQDGTEAFF. The CDR3 coding sequence is TGCGCCAGCAGCCGCGGACAGGATGGAACTGAAGCTTTCTTT.

Regarding this clone: A read error may account for a junction end that differs from germline. The chain recombines TRBV7-7 with TRBJ2-2; possible D gene TRBD1, 6 bases. Looked up from germline, CDR1 is SSHAT and CDR2 is FNYEAQ (reference sequence). CDR3 size: 13 residues. The CDR3 loop reads CASRSDRTGELFF. As DNA, the CDR3 is TGTGCTAGCAGATCCGACAGGACCGGGGAGCTGTTTTTT.

This clone has only one observation. The CDR3 DNA is TGTGCCAGCAGTTCGACTCAGACCTACAATGAGCAGTTCTTC. This encodes CASSSTQTYNEQFF. The rearrangement uses TRBV11-2 and TRBJ2-1; D gene ambiguous. The CDR3 spans 14 residues. Trimming left V 6 bases short and J 2 bases short, with 11 bases between. Germline V gene lookup returns CDR1 SGHAT and CDR2 FQNNGV.

The J gene is TRBJ2-7, the V gene TRBV27, with 9 positions matching TRBD2. This CDR3 is 13 amino acids long. From germline, CDR1 is MNHEY and CDR2 SMNVEV (reference sequence). V trimming: 6 bases; J trimming: 3 bases; junction bases outside the gene matches: 3. The CDR3 nucleotides read TGTGCCAGCAGCGTAGCGGGAGACTACGAGCAGTACTTC. This encodes CASSVAGDYEQYF.

CDR3: CASSRYPVSSYNEQFF. DNA of the CDR3: TGTGCCAGCAGCCGGTACCCCGTGAGCTCCTACAATGAGCAGTTCTTC. The rearrangement joins TRBV13 to TRBJ2-1; no clear D gene. The CDR3 is 16 residues long. The V end was cut by 5 bases, the J end by 0 bases, with 14 bases between. Germline CDR1 is PRHDT and CDR2 is FYEKMQ (reference sequence).

The chain uses TRBV2 and TRBJ2-1; 13 positions agree with TRBD2. The ends lost 7 bases at V and 0 bases at J; junction bases unmatched: 3. The CDR3 has 16 residues. Germline values: CDR1 SNHLY, CDR2 FYNNEI. CDR3 nucleotides: TGTGCCAGCACACTAGCGGGAGGGAGCTCCTACAATGAGCAGTTCTTC. Translated, it gives CASTLAGGSSYNEQFF.

V usage is TRBV7-9 and J usage is TRBJ2-1, with a possible D match to TRBD2 (6 bases). The CDR3 loop spans 15 amino acids. Trimming took off 7 bases at V and 3 bases at J, with 16 bases between the two ends. Germline V lookup: CDR1 SEHNR, CDR2 FQNEAQ (reference sequence). Here the CDR3 reads CASTWAGPYYNEQFF. CDR3 bases: TGTGCCAGCACCTGGGCGGGACCCTACTACAATGAGCAGTTCTTC.

The rearrangement joins TRBV18 to TRBJ2-5; D unclear. Deletions cut 0 bases from V and 5 bases from J, with 4 bases between. The V gene's germline CDR1 is KGHSH and CDR2 LQKENI. There are 12 residues in the CDR3. Here the CDR3 DNA reads TGTGCCAGCTCACCACCGACTGAGACCCAGTACTTC. It is translated as CASSPPTETQYF.

The rearrangement joins TRBV7-3 to TRBJ1-1, with no clear D. The CDR3 contains 13 residues. V was shortened by 5 bases and J by 1 base, with 8 bases between the two germline ends. Germline CDR1 SGHTA, CDR2 FQGTGA. DNA of the CDR3: TGTGCCAGCAGCAAGACAAGGAACACTGAAGCTTTCTTT. This translates into CASSKTRNTEAFF.

The chain uses TRBV7-6 and TRBJ1-4; tentatively, D is TRBD1 (5 bases). Trimming stripped 1 base from V and 0 bases from J, with 12 bases between. The CDR3 is made up of 17 amino acids. Germline V gene data show CDR1 as SGHVS and CDR2 as FNYEAQ. In nucleotides, the CDR3 is TGTGCCAGCAGCTTAGGAGGCAGGGCGCCAACTAATGAAAAACTGTTTTTT. It translates to CASSLGGRAPTNEKLFF.

This rearrangement joins TRBV5-1 to TRBJ2-1; a possible D gene is TRBD2 (6 bases). With 0 bases removed from V and 9 bases from J, the gap between germline ends came to 10 bases. Germline V CDR1 and CDR2: SGHRS, YFSETQ. This CDR3 is built from 13 residues. The CDR3 sequence: CASSLDRGGEQFF. In DNA, the CDR3 is TGCGCCAGCAGCTTGGATCGGGGAGGTGAGCAGTTCTTC.